This T cell receptor beta chain was identified during a study of CD8 T cells in Susac syndrome. General observations from the study: Individuals included in the TCR sequencing and HLA analysis were acknowledged by the study to be relatively few in number.

The T cells that were sequenced for TCR beta were CD8+ and CD4+ cells from blood. Trimming pared 2 bases from V and 0 bases from J, leaving 7 bases between. Germline V gives CDR1 MGHRA, CDR2 YSYEKL. This CDR3 has 14 residues. RNA totalling roughly 0.45 to 1 ug underwent reverse transcription with random hexamers. By means of immunoSEQ multiplex PCR, TCR beta CDR3 spanning 54 Vbeta and 13 Jbeta underwent amplification. Each CDR3 protein gets one entry after TCRdb re-called the immunoSEQ multiplex PCR reads with MiXCR. The sample lists 150,000 or so distinct CDR3 sequences; just under 95% were seen once. In the case of this clonotype: The antigen remains unidentified.

This clonotype originated in a human donor in good health. The genes are TRBV4-1 and TRBJ1-1; D is ambiguous. Sequenced input: CD4+ T cells from PBMCs. The DNA of the CDR3 is TGCGCCAGCAGCCAACAGAGGGTGAACACTGAAGCTTTCTTT. This translates into CASSQQRVNTEAFF.